This T cell receptor beta chain was recorded in a study of blood T cell repertoires in COVID-19. Germline V gene data show CDR1 as MNHNS and CDR2 as SASEGT. The CDR3 has 16 amino acids. V shed 3 bases and J 4 bases; nucleotides not matched to a gene: 10. This clone has only a few counts. TCRdb keeps only in-frame clones here, not all; method: immunoSEQ multiplex PCR. Here the sample spans approximately 300,000 clones, around 88% being singletons. The chain has TRBV6-1 and TRBJ2-5, with TRBD2 matching 8 bases. Sequenced material: peripheral blood. The receptor was derived from a woman between 50 and 59 years old with acute or convalescent COVID-19. CDR3 amino acids: CASSDNGGRIVETQYF. As DNA, the CDR3 is TGTGCCAGCAGTGACAACGGCGGGAGGATCGTAGAGACCCAGTACTTC.